The 14 T cell receptor beta chains listed next were all sequenced from one sample in a study of CD8 T cells in Susac syndrome. Reverse transcription of about 0.5 to 1 ug RNA used random hexamers. TCRdb fed the immunoSEQ multiplex PCR reads into MiXCR, producing one record per CDR3 protein. The profile covers about 110,000 distinct CDR3 sequences, with less than 95% appearing a single time and 0.4% to 0.5% taken by the ten largest. Input material: CD8+ T cells from PBMCs. The receptor source for this set is a human donor with Susac syndrome.

The CDR3 bases are TGTGCCAGCAGCTCTCGGGGTAGCGGGGCCTACCAAGAGACCCAGTACTTC. Amino acid sequence: CASSSRGSGAYQETQYF. The chain recombines TRBV14 with TRBJ2-5; 8 bases map to TRBD2. Germline lookup yields CDR1 SGHDN and CDR2 FVKESK. This CDR3 has 17 residues. V shed 5 bases, J shed 0 bases, and the junction held 11 bases outside the gene matches.

The V and J genes are TRBV20-1 and TRBJ2-1; D is perhaps TRBD1 or TRBD2 (5 bases each). The V end was cut by 3 bases, the J end by 8 bases, with 11 bases between. This CDR3 is 12 amino acids long. CDR1 DFQATT and CDR2 SNEGSKA come from the germline V gene (reference sequence). The CDR3 DNA is TGCAGTGCTAGTGACCCGGGACATGAGCAGTTCTTC. Residues: CSASDPGHEQFF.

A single count supports this clonotype. The chain links TRBV12-3 or TRBV12-4 to TRBJ1-1; the D is unclear. V lost 2 bases, J lost 1 base, and 11 bases lay in between. This CDR3 contains 15 residues. The CDR3 DNA reads as TGTGCCAGCAGTTTATGGCTGGACTCGAACACTGAAGCTTTCTTT. As protein: CASSLWLDSNTEAFF.

V usage is TRBV4-1 and J usage is TRBJ2-3, with TRBD2 as a possible D gene (6 bases). Per germline, CDR1 MGHRA and CDR2 YSYEKL. The CDR3 consists of 15 residues. Trimming removed 4 bases at V and 1 base at J, with 12 bases between. CDR3 protein: CASSPSPGGTDTQYF. As DNA, the CDR3 is TGCGCCAGCAGCCCCTCTCCGGGGGGCACAGATACGCAGTATTTT.

The J gene is TRBJ2-7, the V gene TRBV4-1, with a possible D match to TRBD2 (5 bases). Germline V lookup: CDR1 MGHRA, CDR2 YSYEKL. This CDR3 contains 15 residues. Trimming removed 4 bases from V and 2 bases from J, with 15 bases in between. DNA of the CDR3: TGCGCCAGCAGCCTTTTGAAGGACTTTGCCTACGAGCAGTACTTC. This translates into CASSLLKDFAYEQYF.

The chain is built from TRBV27 and TRBJ1-1; D is possibly TRBD1 (5 bases). Between the trimmed V and J ends, which lost 3 bases and 11 bases, there was a span of 10 bases. The CDR3 is made up of 11 amino acids. Germline V lookup: CDR1 MNHEY, CDR2 SMNVEV (reference sequence). As DNA, the CDR3 is TGTGCCAGCAGTTTCAGGGATGTGGCTTTCTTT. Its translation is CASSFRDVAFF.

V usage is TRBV4-2 and J usage is TRBJ2-5; 7 nucleotides line up with TRBD1. In germline, CDR1 is LGHNA, CDR2 YNFKEQ. This CDR3 contains 15 residues. J gave up 4 bases and V 0 bases, and 5 bases lay outside the gene matches. The chain's CDR3 is CASSQDRQGVETQYF. In DNA form, the CDR3 reads TGTGCCAGCAGCCAAGATAGGCAGGGGGTAGAGACCCAGTACTTC.

The V call is TRBV9, the J call TRBJ2-5, with D unresolved. CDR3 length: 15 residues. Trimming pared 3 bases from V and 3 bases from J, leaving 15 bases between. CDR1 is SGDLS and CDR2 is YYNGEE in the germline V gene. CDR3 in amino acids: CASSGTASTKETQYF. The CDR3 DNA follows: TGTGCCAGCAGCGGTACCGCCTCAACTAAAGAGACCCAGTACTTC.

The V gene is TRBV27, the J gene TRBJ1-2; 8 bases are shared with TRBD1. Trimming at V came to 0 bases and at J to 6 bases, leaving 3 bases not matched to a gene. Germline values: CDR1 MNHEY, CDR2 SMNVEV (reference sequence). This CDR3 has 14 residues. The CDR3 sequence is CASSLSTGVDGYTF. The CDR3 DNA sequence: TGTGCCAGCAGTTTATCGACAGGGGTTGATGGCTACACCTTC.

The rearrangement uses TRBV7-8 and TRBJ2-5, with D hard to call. The CDR3 extends over 14 amino acids. Germline assignment: CDR1 SGHVS and CDR2 FQNEAQ. V shed 3 bases and J shed 7 bases, with 15 bases lying between them. In DNA form, the CDR3 reads TGTGCCAGCAGCTTGGCCGACTTGCTTGGGACCCAGTACTTC. Protein sequence: CASSLADLLGTQYF.

V is TRBV27 and J is TRBJ2-3; D gene uncertain. CDR3 size: 15 residues. Trimming took 2 bases from V and 2 from J, leaving 11 bases between them. Looked up from germline, CDR1 is MNHEY and CDR2 is SMNVEV (reference sequence). CDR3 region: CASSLVDHTTDTQYF. The CDR3, as DNA: TGTGCCAGCAGTTTAGTCGACCACACCACAGATACGCAGTATTTT.

V usage is TRBV20-1 and J usage is TRBJ2-2; perhaps TRBD2 as D (7 bases). Trimming cost V 1 base and J 0 bases, with 12 bases left between them. Germline V gene data show CDR1 as DFQATT and CDR2 as SNEGSKA (reference sequence). The CDR3 has 16 residues. The CDR3 DNA reads TGCAGTGCTAGAGTGGGGGGGACAACGAACACCGGGGAGCTGTTTTTT. This translates into CSARVGGTTNTGELFF.

This chain links TRBV9 with TRBJ2-3; D possibly corresponds to TRBD2 (6 bases). The CDR3 loop spans 14 amino acids. Germline loops: CDR1 SGDLS, CDR2 YYNGEE. Trimming stripped 2 bases from V and 4 bases from J, with 11 bases between. The CDR3 nucleotides are TGTGCCAGCAGCGTGGAGACGGGGGCAGATACGCAGTATTTT. It yields the protein CASSVETGADTQYF.

This chain joins TRBV5-1 and TRBJ1-1; D not resolved. V lost 0 bases and J lost 4, with 10 bases in between. Looked up from germline, CDR1 is SGHRS and CDR2 is YFSETQ. This CDR3 has 14 residues. This CDR3 is CASSLGQYGTEAFF. CDR3 in DNA: TGCGCCAGCAGCTTGGGGCAATATGGCACTGAAGCTTTCTTT.